The 20 T cell receptor beta chains reported below all come from one sample, sequenced in a study of early T cells in non-severe SARS-CoV-2 infection. TCRdb fed the 5' RACE reads into MiXCR, producing one record per CDR3 protein. Among around 44,000 distinct CDR3 sequences, around 10% were seen once, and the ten largest hold about 8.6%. The sequencing input was whole blood. The receptors stem from an adult who was a healthcare worker with PCR-confirmed SARS-CoV-2 infection or an uninfected control (not recorded which).

A few counts support this clonotype. The rearrangement links TRBV29-1 to TRBJ2-5; D is undetermined. Per the germline V gene, CDR1 is SQVTM and CDR2 is ANQGSEA. The V end lost 1 base, the J end lost 0 bases, and 12 bases lay between the germline ends. The CDR3 consists of 15 residues. CDR3 DNA: TGCAGCGTTGAAGTGGCCAGTTCCCACCAAGAGACCCAGTACTTC. Protein sequence: CSVEVASSHQETQYF. The full variable domain, with the rest looked up from reference TRBV29-1 and TRBJ2-5, is SAVISQKPSRDICQRGTSLTIQCQVDSQVTMMFWYRQQPGQSLTLIATANQGSEATYESGFVIDKFPISRPNLTFSTLTVSNMSPEDSSIYLCSVEVASSHQETQYFGPGTRLLVL.

This clonotype was found a few times. The V gene is TRBV29-1, the J gene TRBJ1-1, with 7 bases fitting TRBD1. V gave up 7 bases and J gave up 0 bases; unmatched junction bases: 5. This CDR3 spans 13 amino acids. From germline, CDR1 is SQVTM and CDR2 ANQGSEA. The CDR3 sequence: CSGKGAVNTEAFF. The CDR3 DNA is TGCAGCGGTAAGGGGGCCGTGAACACTGAAGCTTTCTTT.

V is TRBV20-1 and J is TRBJ1-1; no clear D gene. The CDR3 extends over 10 amino acids. Trimming cost V 6 bases and J 5 bases, with 7 bases left between them. In germline, CDR1 is DFQATT, CDR2 SNEGSKA (reference sequence). The DNA of the CDR3 is TGCAGTGCCAGGAGGACTGAAGCTTTCTTT. It is translated as CSARRTEAFF.

In this sample, this clonotype turned up many times. The chain is built from TRBV28 and TRBJ1-2; D may be TRBD1 (5 bases). V lost 10 bases to trimming and J lost 3 bases, with 12 bases between them. The CDR3 runs 12 residues. Germline values: CDR1 MDHEN, CDR2 SYDVKM. In nucleotides, the CDR3 is TGTGCCACCTCGGGGCGGGACTATGGCTACACCTTC. It specifies CATSGRDYGYTF.

This clonotype has at least ten counts. V usage is TRBV4-1 and J usage is TRBJ2-2; 7 positions agree with TRBD2. CDR1 and CDR2 from the germline V gene are MGHRA and YSYEKL. This CDR3 is built from 18 residues. V gave up 4 bases and J gave up 0 bases; unmatched junction bases: 11. The CDR3 protein is CASSPQGVAGANTGELFF. The CDR3 DNA follows: TGCGCCAGCAGCCCCCAGGGAGTAGCGGGTGCGAACACCGGGGAGCTGTTTTTT.

The rearrangement links TRBV9 to TRBJ2-1, with unresolved D. Trimming stripped 4 bases from V and 5 bases from J, with 7 bases between. The CDR3 has 12 amino acids. Germline V gene data show CDR1 as SGDLS and CDR2 as YYNGEE. CDR3 DNA sequence: TGTGCCAGCAGCTTAACAGACAATGAGCAGTTCTTC. Amino acid sequence: CASSLTDNEQFF.

This clonotype was counted a few times. This rearrangement joins TRBV6-2 or TRBV6-3 to TRBJ2-3, with D possibly TRBD1 on 8 matching bases. Germline CDR1 reads MNHEY; CDR2 reads SVGEGT. This CDR3 contains 19 residues. Trimming removed 4 bases at V and 2 bases at J, with 25 bases between. This chain's CDR3 is CASSSGQVVIAGFTDTQYF. Written as DNA, the CDR3 is TGTGCCAGCAGTTCGGGACAGGTGGTGATAGCGGGTTTCACAGATACGCAGTATTTT.

This chain joins TRBV29-1 and TRBJ2-7; 8 bases fit TRBD2. This CDR3 contains 12 residues. With 5 bases clipped from V and 2 bases from J, the junction kept 2 bases outside the gene matches. CDR1 and CDR2 from the germline V gene are SQVTM and ANQGSEA. Here the CDR3 DNA reads TGCAGCGTTACTAGCGGCACCTACGAGCAGTACTTC. The encoded protein is CSVTSGTYEQYF.

This clonotype has a handful of counts. The V gene is TRBV20-1, the J gene TRBJ2-5, with TRBD2 matching 9 bases. This CDR3 has 16 amino acids. The germline CDR1 and CDR2 sequences are DFQATT and SNEGSKA (reference sequence). Losses at the gene ends were 4 bases for V and 4 bases for J; bases not matched to a gene: 13. The CDR3 nucleotides are TGCAGTGCTATCCAGACTAGCGGTACTCTACGAGAGACCCAGTACTTC. It is translated as CSAIQTSGTLRETQYF.

For this clonotype: An end of the junction differs from the germline gene, which may be a read error. The chain combines TRBV30 with TRBJ1-1; the D is unclear. The V gene's germline CDR1 is GTSNPN and CDR2 SVGIG (reference sequence). The CDR3 covers 13 residues. The CDR3 region is CAWKSGVTTEALF. The DNA for the CDR3 is TGTGCCTGGAAGAGCGGGGTTACCACTGAAGCTCTCTTT.

This clonotype came up once. This chain links TRBV27 with TRBJ2-7; possible D gene TRBD1, 5 bases. V lost 3 bases, J lost 3 bases, and 9 bases lay in between. The CDR3 length is 13 residues. Germline assignment: CDR1 MNHEY and CDR2 SMNVEV (reference sequence). The CDR3 is CASSFLQGYEQYF. The CDR3 coding sequence is TGTGCCAGCAGTTTTCTCCAGGGCTACGAGCAGTACTTC.

This clonotype came up a few times. This chain connects TRBV6-6 to TRBJ1-2, with 7 bases fitting TRBD1. The J segment lost 5 bases and the V segment lost 6 bases, leaving 9 bases of the junction unmatched. The CDR3 length is 14 residues. Germline values: CDR1 MNHNY, CDR2 SVGAGI (reference sequence). The chain's CDR3 is CASSLQQGSYGYTF. The CDR3 coding sequence is TGTGCCAGCAGCCTACAACAGGGGAGTTATGGCTACACCTTC.

In its sample, this clonotype was seen a few times. The rearrangement uses TRBV4-1 and TRBJ2-7; 8 bases agree with TRBD2. The trim removed 3 bases at V and 0 bases at J, leaving 7 bases unmatched. CDR1 and CDR2 from the germline V gene are MGHRA and YSYEKL. The CDR3 sequence is 16 residues long. As DNA, the CDR3 is TGCGCCAGCAGCCAGACGGGGGGGATAAGCTCCTACGAGCAGTACTTC. It yields the protein CASSQTGGISSYEQYF.

This clonotype was seen only a few times. This chain joins TRBV25-1 and TRBJ2-1; D is uncertain. The V gene's germline CDR1 is MGHDK and CDR2 SYGVNS. The CDR3 has 14 residues. The V end was cut by 3 bases, the J end by 7 bases, with 13 bases between. This chain's CDR3 is CASSDGPPWNEQFF. In nucleotides, the CDR3 is TGTGCCAGCAGTGATGGACCGCCCTGGAATGAGCAGTTCTTC.

This clonotype was seen at least ten times. This chain connects TRBV5-4 to TRBJ1-2; TRBD1 is a possible D gene (5 bases). Per the germline V gene, CDR1 is SGHNT and CDR2 is YYREEE (reference sequence). Trimming stripped 1 base from V and 4 bases from J, with 17 bases between. The CDR3 sequence is 16 residues long. CDR3 coding DNA: TGTGCCAGCAGCTTGAACGGACCGCCCAGGGCCTATGGCTACACCTTC. As protein: CASSLNGPPRAYGYTF.

This clonotype has only a few counts. The V call is TRBV7-9, the J call TRBJ2-7; the D gene is possibly TRBD1 (5 bases). Germline V gene sequence: CDR1 SEHNR, CDR2 FQNEAQ (reference sequence). The CDR3 consists of 14 residues. Between the trimmed V and J ends, which lost 3 bases and 5 bases, there was a span of 14 bases. The chain's CDR3 is CASSFPGQGNEQYF. DNA for the CDR3: TGTGCCAGCAGCTTTCCAGGGCAAGGGAACGAGCAGTACTTC. Together with reference TRBV7-9 and TRBJ2-7, the CDR3 gives the full variable domain: DTGVSQNPRHKITKRGQNVTFRCDPISEHNRLYWYRQTLGQGPEFLTYFQNEAQLEKSRLLSDRFSAERPKGSFSTLEIQRTEQGDSAMYLCASSFPGQGNEQYFGPGTRLTVT.

This clonotype occurred many times. The V gene is TRBV15, the J gene TRBJ1-5, with a weak D call TRBD1 (6 bases). Germline CDR1 is LNHNV and CDR2 is YYDKDF (reference sequence). V lost 0 bases and J 5 bases, leaving 11 bases between the germline ends. The CDR3 loop spans 15 amino acids. The CDR3 here is CATSRDRGRDQPQHF. The CDR3 DNA follows: TGTGCCACCAGCAGAGATCGGGGGCGGGATCAGCCCCAGCATTTT. Full variable domain (missing parts from reference TRBV15 and TRBJ1-5): DAMVIQNPRYQVTQFGKPVTLSCSQTLNHNVMYWYQQKSSQAPKLLFHYYDKDFNNEADTPDNFQSRRPNTSFCFLDIRSPGLGDTAMYLCATSRDRGRDQPQHFGDGTRLSIL.

This clonotype appeared many times. The CDR3 loop reads CASSQETIQGAEAFF. The CDR3 DNA follows: TGCGCCAGCAGCCAAGAGACGATTCAGGGCGCTGAAGCTTTCTTT. The chain couples TRBV4-1 to TRBJ1-1; a possible D gene is TRBD1 (5 bases). This CDR3 region has 15 residues. CDR1 is MGHRA and CDR2 is YSYEKL in the germline V gene. Trimming removed 0 bases at V and 6 bases at J, with 14 bases between.

This clonotype was detected ten times or more. J is TRBJ1-6 and V is TRBV9; 10 bases fit TRBD1. This CDR3 region has 16 residues. V lost 4 bases to trimming and J lost 4 bases; unmatched junction nucleotides: 5. Germline lookup yields CDR1 SGDLS and CDR2 YYNGEE. The CDR3 loop is CASSTGTGAYNSPLHF. As DNA, the CDR3 is TGTGCCAGCAGCACCGGGACAGGGGCATATAATTCACCCCTCCACTTT. The full variable domain, completed using reference TRBV9 and TRBJ1-6, is DSGVTQTPKHLITATGQRVTLRCSPRSGDLSVYWYQQSLDQGLQFLIQYYNGEERAKGNILERFSAQQFPDLHSELNLSSLELGDSALYFCASSTGTGAYNSPLHFGNGTRLTVT.

This chain connects TRBV5-1 to TRBJ1-6; TRBD1 matches at 8 bases. This CDR3 contains 14 residues. Trimming at V came to 4 bases and at J to 14 bases, leaving 11 bases not matched to a gene. Germline V gene sequence: CDR1 SGHRS, CDR2 YFSETQ. The CDR3: CASSPGQAQEALHF. The CDR3 coding sequence is TGCGCCAGCAGCCCGGGACAGGCCCAAGAGGCCCTCCACTTT. Variable domain in full (rest from reference TRBV5-1 and TRBJ1-6): KAGVTQTPRYLIKTRGQQVTLSCSPISGHRSVSWYQQTPGQGLQFLFEYFSETQRNKGNFPGRFSGRQFSNSRSEMNVSTLELGDSALYLCASSPGQAQEALHFGNGTRLTVT.